The 14 T cell receptor beta chains below were found in one sample sequenced in a study of shared clonotypes between healthy human individuals. Profiling relied on immunoSEQ multiplex PCR, and the TCRdb table lists in-frame clones only, not all of them. The table includes over 1.4 million clones, roughly 97% detected once. Input material: naive CD4+ T cells sorted from blood. Subset of the sample: CD45RA+ positively selected. These TCRs come from a young man in good health.

The sample holds one count of this clone. The chain is built from TRBV7-2 and TRBJ2-3; tentative D call: TRBD1 (5 bases). Germline lookup yields CDR1 SGHTA and CDR2 FQGNSA. This CDR3 spans 18 amino acids. V shed 1 base and J shed 2 bases, with 19 bases lying between them. CDR3 bases: TGTGCCAGCAGCTTAGTAGGGGCTAGGGTGGAGATCACAGATACGCAGTATTTT. It codes for CASSLVGARVEITDTQYF. The full variable domain, rest sourced from reference TRBV7-2 and TRBJ2-3, is GAGVSQSPSNKVTEKGKDVELRCDPISGHTALYWYRQSLGQGLEFLIYFQGNSAPDKSGLPSDRFSAERTGGSVSTLTIQRTQQEDSAVYLCASSLVGARVEITDTQYFGPGTRLTVL.

The chain recombines TRBV10-1 with TRBJ1-1; D is unclear. Trimming took off 8 bases at V and 0 bases at J, with 10 bases between the two ends. This CDR3 comprises 13 residues. Germline values: CDR1 WNHNN, CDR2 SYGVQD (reference sequence). The CDR3 loop reads CASRGGMNTEAFF. The CDR3 region has the DNA TGCGCCAGCCGCGGAGGGATGAACACTGAAGCTTTCTTT.

This clone was counted a single time. This sample includes further DNA sequences coding for the same CDR3. The V gene is TRBV18, the J gene TRBJ1-1; 7 bases map to TRBD1. Germline V gene data show CDR1 as KGHSH and CDR2 as LQKENI. The ends lost 3 bases at V and 3 bases at J; junction bases unmatched: 1. CDR3 length equals 13 residues. The CDR3 loop reads CASSPTGYTEAFF. In DNA form, the CDR3 reads TGTGCCAGCTCACCGACAGGGTACACTGAAGCTTTCTTT.

A word on this clone: Other DNA sequences in the sample encode the same CDR3. The gene calls are TRBV28 and TRBJ1-2; D remains ambiguous. The CDR3 spans 12 residues. Trimming took off 6 bases at V and 5 bases at J, with 10 bases between the two ends. Germline values: CDR1 MDHEN, CDR2 SYDVKM. In DNA form, the CDR3 reads TGTGCCAGCAGCCTACAGTCTTATGGCTACACCTTC. It codes for CASSLQSYGYTF.

This rearrangement joins TRBV10-1 to TRBJ2-3, with TRBD1 matching 9 bases. The V gene's germline CDR1 is WNHNN and CDR2 SYGVQD (reference sequence). V shed 6 bases and J 1 base; nucleotides not matched to a gene: 5. This CDR3 comprises 15 residues. CDR3 bases: TGCGCCAGCAGCTGGACAGGGGTGGGCACAGATACGCAGTATTTT. Its translation: CASSWTGVGTDTQYF.

The V call is TRBV5-5, the J call TRBJ2-7, with no clear D. This CDR3 contains 13 residues. V was shortened by 2 bases and J by 7 bases, with 13 bases between the two germline ends. CDR1 SGHKS and CDR2 YYEKEE come from the germline V gene (reference sequence). CDR3 loop: CASSFLPTWEQYF. The CDR3 nucleotides are TGTGCCAGCAGCTTCCTCCCCACCTGGGAGCAGTACTTC.

DNA of the CDR3: TGTGCCAGCAGCCTCCGACTCAATCAGCCCCAGCATTTT. This translates into CASSLRLNQPQHF. V usage is TRBV7-2 and J usage is TRBJ1-5; D call uncertain. V was trimmed by 5 bases and J by 3 bases, leaving 8 bases between them. This CDR3 is 13 amino acids long. The germline CDR1 and CDR2 sequences are SGHTA and FQGNSA.

The CDR3 protein is CASTLTGETYEQYF. CDR3 sequence (DNA): TGTGCCAGCACTTTGACAGGGGAAACCTACGAGCAGTACTTC. The chain recombines TRBV6-1 with TRBJ2-7, with 8 bases fitting TRBD1. The CDR3 contains 14 residues. Germline values: CDR1 MNHNS, CDR2 SASEGT. Losses at the gene ends were 7 bases for V and 2 bases for J; bases not matched to a gene: 7.

V and J are TRBV7-8 and TRBJ2-1; D is perhaps TRBD1 (6 bases). Germline CDR1 SGHVS, CDR2 FQNEAQ. The length of the CDR3 is 16 residues. With 6 bases removed from V and 4 bases from J, the gap between germline ends came to 19 bases. This CDR3 is CASSPNRVRAYNEQFF. The DNA for the CDR3 is TGTGCCAGCAGTCCAAACAGGGTTAGGGCATACAATGAGCAGTTCTTC.

V gene TRBV6-1 combines with J gene TRBJ1-1; D remains unclear. The V gene's germline CDR1 is MNHNS and CDR2 SASEGT. This CDR3 has 15 residues. V lost 4 bases, J lost 0 bases, and 12 bases lay in between. CDR3 bases: TGTGCCAGCAGTGGGCGCGACGTCATGAACACTGAAGCTTTCTTT. Protein: CASSGRDVMNTEAFF.

The genes are TRBV10-3 and TRBJ1-5; D not certain. Trimming took off 10 bases at V and 3 bases at J, with 19 bases between the two ends. The CDR3 sequence is 15 residues long. The germline V gene encodes CDR1 ENHRY and CDR2 SYGVKD. The CDR3 DNA follows: TGTGCCACCGGCGGAAGGCAACTGATCAATCAGCCCCAGCATTTT. Residues: CATGGRQLINQPQHF.

The rearrangement uses TRBV30 and TRBJ1-3; the D gene is possibly TRBD1 (5 bases). The V end lost 3 bases, the J end lost 2 bases, and 17 bases lay between the germline ends. Germline CDR1 GTSNPN, CDR2 SVGIG (reference sequence). The CDR3 consists of 16 residues. This CDR3 is CAWSRLQESPGNTIYF. In nucleotides, the CDR3 is TGTGCCTGGAGCCGATTACAGGAAAGCCCTGGAAACACCATATATTTT.

The chain couples TRBV29-1 to TRBJ2-3; 12 bases fit TRBD2. J lost 3 bases, V lost 4 bases, and 2 bases had no gene match. Germline-derived CDR1 and CDR2 are SQVTM and ANQGSEA. CDR3 length: 14 residues. The CDR3 DNA reads as TGCAGCGTTGCGACTAGCGGGAGAACAGATACGCAGTATTTT. It codes for CSVATSGRTDTQYF.

This clone appeared once. The V and J genes are TRBV7-2 and TRBJ2-7, with D possibly being TRBD2 (5 bases). Trimming took 5 bases from V and 7 from J, leaving 18 bases between them. This CDR3 is 14 amino acids long. CDR1 is SGHTA, CDR2 FQGNSA, per germline. CDR3 nucleotide sequence: TGTGCCAGCAGCCCACGGGCTAACGGAGGAGAGCAGTACTTC. Translated: CASSPRANGGEQYF.